These 18 T cell receptor beta chains were all obtained from the same sample, sequenced in a study of T cell changes during pregnancy in multiple sclerosis. Using immunoSEQ multiplex PCR, the repertoire was profiled, and TCRdb retains in-frame clones only, with some absent. The sample carries tens of thousands of clones, approximately 94% recorded once. The sample consisted of peripheral blood, taken in the third trimester of pregnancy. These receptors were obtained from a female donor with multiple sclerosis, enrolled in a pregnancy study.

DNA of the CDR3: TGCGCCAGCAGCCAAGTGACTGGAGAGCAGTTCTTC. Its protein product is CASSQVTGEQFF. The gene calls are TRBV4-1 and TRBJ2-1; D unresolved. The CDR3 runs 12 residues. CDR1 and CDR2 from the germline V gene are MGHRA and YSYEKL. The ends were cut back, 1 base at V and 10 bases at J, with 8 bases in the middle.

This clone is a singleton in its sample. The rearrangement links TRBV5-1 to TRBJ2-3, with D possibly TRBD2 on 7 matching bases. Trimming took off 4 bases at V and 5 bases at J, with 20 bases between the two ends. The CDR3 sequence is 16 residues long. In germline, CDR1 is SGHRS, CDR2 YFSETQ. The CDR3 DNA sequence: TGCGCCAGCAGCGTCTTGGGGGGGCGCCGGGAAGATACGCAGTATTTT. Encoded protein: CASSVLGGRREDTQYF. The full variable domain, in which reference TRBV5-1 and TRBJ2-3 provide the parts outside the CDR3, is KAGVTQTPRYLIKTRGQQVTLSCSPISGHRSVSWYQQTPGQGLQFLFEYFSETQRNKGNFPGRFSGRQFSNSRSEMNVSTLELGDSALYLCASSVLGGRREDTQYFGPGTRLTVL.

This chain uses TRBV6-1 with TRBJ2-7; TRBD1 matches at 7 bases. Per germline, CDR1 MNHNS and CDR2 SASEGT. Trimming at V came to 4 bases and at J to 2 bases, leaving 8 bases not matched to a gene. This CDR3 contains 15 residues. Written as DNA, the CDR3 is TGTGCCAGCAGTGGCCGGGACAGCCAGACCTACGAGCAGTACTTC. The encoded protein is CASSGRDSQTYEQYF.

The chain employs TRBV9 and TRBJ1-2; D is uncertain. Germline V gives CDR1 SGDLS, CDR2 YYNGEE. This CDR3 has 18 residues. The ends were cut back, 0 bases at V and 1 base at J, with 19 bases in the middle. CDR3 loop: CASSVVPWMAEDNYGYTF. CDR3 bases: TGTGCCAGCAGCGTAGTGCCTTGGATGGCAGAGGATAACTATGGCTACACCTTC.

This sequence joins TRBV28 and TRBJ2-7; 8 bases match TRBD2. The CDR3 spans 21 residues. Germline V gene sequence: CDR1 MDHEN, CDR2 SYDVKM. The J segment lost 6 bases and the V segment lost 5 bases, leaving 30 bases of the junction unmatched. The CDR3 loop is CASSAHRATRGAKRERIEQYF. The CDR3 DNA reads as TGTGCCAGCAGTGCCCACCGCGCGACCAGGGGCGCCAAGCGGGAGCGGATCGAGCAGTACTTC.

V usage is TRBV2 and J usage is TRBJ1-2; D remains unclear. CDR3 length equals 13 residues. V was shortened by 4 bases and J by 8 bases, with 14 bases between the two germline ends. Germline V gene sequence: CDR1 SNHLY, CDR2 FYNNEI. This CDR3 is CASSGSRDRGYTF. The CDR3 DNA reads as TGTGCCAGCAGTGGAAGCCGGGATCGGGGCTACACCTTC.

V and J are TRBV4-2 and TRBJ1-5; 7 bases fit TRBD1. This CDR3 is built from 15 residues. The V gene end was trimmed by 0 bases and the J gene end by 5 bases; junction bases not matched to a gene: 4. Germline-derived CDR1 and CDR2 are LGHNA and YNFKEQ. The CDR3 loop reads CASSQEEGADQPQHF. For the CDR3, the DNA is TGTGCCAGCAGCCAAGAGGAGGGGGCGGATCAGCCCCAGCATTTT.

The chain links TRBV6-1 to TRBJ1-1; maybe TRBD1 (6 bases). V lost 2 bases and J 11 bases, leaving 21 bases between the germline ends. The germline gives CDR1 MNHNS, CDR2 SASEGT. The CDR3 length is 15 residues. CDR3 DNA sequence: TGTGCCAGCAGTGAACAGGGGAACATCGGACGAAAGGCTTTCTTT. Its translation: CASSEQGNIGRKAFF.

The V call is TRBV27, the J call TRBJ1-2; D is unclear. CDR1 is MNHEY and CDR2 is SMNVEV in the germline V gene (reference sequence). CDR3 length: 15 amino acids. Deletions cut 2 bases from V and 5 bases from J, with 15 bases between. This CDR3 is CASSLGGGSGYGYTF. CDR3 nucleotides: TGTGCCAGCAGTTTAGGTGGCGGATCGGGGTATGGCTACACCTTC.

V gene TRBV13 combines with J gene TRBJ1-1; D ambiguous. The length of the CDR3 is 15 residues. Germline V gene lookup returns CDR1 PRHDT and CDR2 FYEKMQ (reference sequence). The V end lost 4 bases, the J end lost 0 bases, and 12 bases lay between the germline ends. The CDR3 DNA reads TGTGCCAGCAGCTACGATAGAGATATGAACACTGAAGCTTTCTTT. Translating it yields CASSYDRDMNTEAFF. Combining the CDR3 with reference TRBV13 and TRBJ1-1 gives the whole variable domain AAGVIQSPRHLIKEKRETATLKCYPIPRHDTVYWYQQGPGQDPQFLISFYEKMQSDKGSIPDRFSAQQFSDYHSELNMSSLELGDSALYFCASSYDRDMNTEAFFGQGTRLTVV.

Points on this clone: A read error may explain this, as a much larger clone is one base away. The sample holds other DNA sequences that translate to the same CDR3. CDR3 DNA: TGCGCCAGCAGCTTGGGAGCGGGGCTATTGGGCGGCTACACCTTC. It specifies CASSLGAGLLGGYTF. The chain links TRBV5-1 to TRBJ1-2; D might be TRBD1 (5 bases). CDR1 and CDR2 (germline): SGHRS, YFSETQ. This CDR3 contains 15 residues. The V end lost 0 bases, the J end lost 8 bases, and 17 bases lay between the germline ends. Supplemented by reference TRBV5-1 and TRBJ1-2, the full variable domain reads KAGVTQTPRYLIKTRGQQVTLSCSPISGHRSVSWYQQTPGQGLQFLFEYFSETQRNKGNFPGRFSGRQFSNSRSEMNVSTLELGDSALYLCASSLGAGLLGGYTFGSGTRLTVV.

The rearrangement joins TRBV29-1 to TRBJ1-2, with 8 nucleotides matching TRBD1. Looked up from germline, CDR1 is SQVTM and CDR2 is ANQGSEA. This CDR3 contains 12 residues. J was trimmed by 4 bases and V by 8 bases; bases with no gene match: 6. The CDR3 loop reads CSLAGQGYGYTF. In nucleotides, the CDR3 is TGCAGCTTAGCCGGACAGGGCTATGGCTACACCTTC. Using reference TRBV29-1 and TRBJ1-2 for the parts outside the CDR3, the full variable domain is SAVISQKPSRDICQRGTSLTIQCQVDSQVTMMFWYRQQPGQSLTLIATANQGSEATYESGFVIDKFPISRPNLTFSTLTVSNMSPEDSSIYLCSLAGQGYGYTFGSGTRLTVV.

The chain carries TRBV4-1 and TRBJ1-4, with D unclear. V lost 1 base, J lost 6 bases, and 12 bases lay in between. The CDR3 runs to 15 residues. Germline V gene lookup returns CDR1 MGHRA and CDR2 YSYEKL. CDR3 protein: CASSQVSGADEKLFF. The CDR3 bases are TGCGCCAGCAGCCAAGTGTCAGGTGCTGATGAAAAACTGTTTTTT.

This clone was seen a handful of times. The rearrangement links TRBV2 to TRBJ1-2, with D maybe TRBD1 (6 bases). This CDR3 comprises 14 residues. CDR1 is SNHLY, CDR2 FYNNEI, per germline. V lost 6 bases, J lost 2 bases, and 13 bases lay in between. The CDR3 DNA reads TGTGCCAGCAGCCGCCGGGACACCAACTATGGCTACACCTTC. Its protein is CASSRRDTNYGYTF.

The chain recombines TRBV30 with TRBJ2-7; TRBD1 aligns across 12 bases. CDR1 and CDR2 from the germline V gene are GTSNPN and SVGIG (reference sequence). The V segment lost 3 bases and the J segment 3 bases; nucleotides outside the gene matches: 3. This CDR3 comprises 14 residues. CDR3: CAWRGQGALYEQYF. In DNA form, the CDR3 reads TGTGCCTGGAGGGGACAGGGGGCGCTCTACGAGCAGTACTTC.

The chain is built from TRBV7-9 and TRBJ2-7, with D uncertain. The V and J ends lost 4 bases and 2 bases respectively, with 6 bases between them. Per germline, CDR1 SEHNR and CDR2 FQNEAQ (reference sequence). The CDR3 contains 12 residues. The CDR3 DNA sequence: TGTGCCAGCAGCTCGAGCCCCTACGAGCAGTACTTC. Translation gives CASSSSPYEQYF.

The gene calls are TRBV13 and TRBJ2-1, with 7 bases identical to TRBD1. The V segment lost 5 bases and the J segment 3 bases; nucleotides outside the gene matches: 1. CDR1 PRHDT and CDR2 FYEKMQ come from the germline V gene (reference sequence). The CDR3 sequence is 13 residues long. This CDR3 reads CASSPGGYNEQFF. DNA for the CDR3: TGTGCCAGCAGCCCAGGGGGCTACAATGAGCAGTTCTTC.

The chain employs TRBV5-8 and TRBJ1-5; D is ambiguous. The CDR3 covers 15 residues. V gave up 0 bases and J gave up 4 bases, with 11 bases separating them. In germline, CDR1 is SGHTS, CDR2 YDEGEE. CDR3 in DNA: TGTGCCAGCAGCTTGGATTGGCGGTCAAATCAGCCCCAGCATTTT. This sequence encodes CASSLDWRSNQPQHF.